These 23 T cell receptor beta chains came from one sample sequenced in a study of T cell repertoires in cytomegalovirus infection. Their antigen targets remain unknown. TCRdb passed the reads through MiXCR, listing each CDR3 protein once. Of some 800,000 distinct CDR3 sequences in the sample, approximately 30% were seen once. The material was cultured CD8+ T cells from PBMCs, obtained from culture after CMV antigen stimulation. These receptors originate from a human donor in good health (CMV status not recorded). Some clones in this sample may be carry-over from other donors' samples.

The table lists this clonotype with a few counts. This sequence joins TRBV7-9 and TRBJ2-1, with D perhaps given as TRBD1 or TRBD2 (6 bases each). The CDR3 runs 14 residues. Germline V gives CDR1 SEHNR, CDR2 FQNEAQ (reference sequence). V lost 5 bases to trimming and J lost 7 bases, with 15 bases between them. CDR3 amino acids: CASSPVPGANEQFF. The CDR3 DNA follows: TGTGCCAGCAGCCCCGTTCCGGGGGCGAATGAGCAGTTCTTC. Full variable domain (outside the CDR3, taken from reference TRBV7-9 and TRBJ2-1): DTGVSQNPRHKITKRGQNVTFRCDPISEHNRLYWYRQTLGQGPEFLTYFQNEAQLEKSRLLSDRFSAERPKGSFSTLEIQRTEQGDSAMYLCASSPVPGANEQFFGPGTRLTVL.

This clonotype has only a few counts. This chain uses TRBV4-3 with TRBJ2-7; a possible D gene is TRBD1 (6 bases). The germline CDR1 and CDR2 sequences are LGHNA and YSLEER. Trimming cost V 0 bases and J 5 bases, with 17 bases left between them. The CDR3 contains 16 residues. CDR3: CASSQDGTGWLDEQYV. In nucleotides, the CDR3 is TGCGCCAGCAGCCAAGATGGAACAGGGTGGTTAGACGAGCAGTACGTC.

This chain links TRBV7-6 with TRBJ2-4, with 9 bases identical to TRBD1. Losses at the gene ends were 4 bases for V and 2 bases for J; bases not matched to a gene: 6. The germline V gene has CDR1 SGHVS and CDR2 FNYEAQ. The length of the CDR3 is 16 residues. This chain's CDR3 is CASSSGQGATKNIQYF. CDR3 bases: TGTGCCAGCAGCTCGGGACAGGGAGCGACCAAAAACATTCAGTACTTC.

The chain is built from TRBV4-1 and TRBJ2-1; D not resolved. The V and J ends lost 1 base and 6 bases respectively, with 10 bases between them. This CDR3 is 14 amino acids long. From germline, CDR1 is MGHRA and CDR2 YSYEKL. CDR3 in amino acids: CASSQGHSPNEQFF. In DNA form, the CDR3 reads TGCGCCAGCAGCCAAGGACACTCTCCCAATGAGCAGTTCTTC.

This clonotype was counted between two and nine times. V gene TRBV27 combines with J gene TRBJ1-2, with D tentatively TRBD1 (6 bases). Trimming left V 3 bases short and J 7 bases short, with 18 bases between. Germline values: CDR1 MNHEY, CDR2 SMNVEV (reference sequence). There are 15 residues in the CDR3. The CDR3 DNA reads TGTGCCAGCAGTTTTTTGGGGGGGCCCTATCCTGGCTACACCTTC. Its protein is CASSFLGGPYPGYTF.

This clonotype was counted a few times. The CDR3 region is CSAPGTSYNEQFF. In DNA, the CDR3 is TGCAGTGCTCCCGGGACTTCCTACAATGAGCAGTTCTTC. The gene calls are TRBV20-1 and TRBJ2-1; D is perhaps TRBD2 (6 bases). The CDR3 spans 13 residues. The germline V gene encodes CDR1 DFQATT and CDR2 SNEGSKA (reference sequence). Trimming took 5 bases from V and 1 from J, leaving 9 bases between them.

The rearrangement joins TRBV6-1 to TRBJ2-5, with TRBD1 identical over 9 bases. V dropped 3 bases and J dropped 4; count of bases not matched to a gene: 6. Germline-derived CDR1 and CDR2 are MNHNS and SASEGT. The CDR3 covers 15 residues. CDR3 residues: CASSDWDREPETQYF. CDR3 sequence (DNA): TGTGCCAGCAGTGATTGGGACAGGGAACCAGAGACCCAGTACTTC.

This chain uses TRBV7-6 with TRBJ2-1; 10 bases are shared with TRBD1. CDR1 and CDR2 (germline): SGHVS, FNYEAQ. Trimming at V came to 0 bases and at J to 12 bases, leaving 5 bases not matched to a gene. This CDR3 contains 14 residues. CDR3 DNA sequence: TGTGCCAGCAGCTTAGCTTCTGGACAGGGGGGGCAGTTCTTC. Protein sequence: CASSLASGQGGQFF.

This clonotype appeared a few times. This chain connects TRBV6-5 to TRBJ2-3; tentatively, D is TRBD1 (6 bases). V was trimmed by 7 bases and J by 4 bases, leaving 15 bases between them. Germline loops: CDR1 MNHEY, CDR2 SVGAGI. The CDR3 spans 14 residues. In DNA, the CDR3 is TGTGCCAGCAAGGGGGTTAGGGACCCAGATACGCAGTATTTT. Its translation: CASKGVRDPDTQYF.

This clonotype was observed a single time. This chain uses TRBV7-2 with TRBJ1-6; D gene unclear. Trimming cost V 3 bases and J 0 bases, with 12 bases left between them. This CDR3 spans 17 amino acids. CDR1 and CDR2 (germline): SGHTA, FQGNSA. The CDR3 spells CASSFDQRGSYNSPLHF. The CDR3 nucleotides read TGTGCCAGCAGCTTTGACCAACGGGGCTCCTATAATTCACCCCTCCACTTT. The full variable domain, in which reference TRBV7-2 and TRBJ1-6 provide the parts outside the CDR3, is GAGVSQSPSNKVTEKGKDVELRCDPISGHTALYWYRQSLGQGLEFLIYFQGNSAPDKSGLPSDRFSAERTGGSVSTLTIQRTQQEDSAVYLCASSFDQRGSYNSPLHFGNGTRLTVT.

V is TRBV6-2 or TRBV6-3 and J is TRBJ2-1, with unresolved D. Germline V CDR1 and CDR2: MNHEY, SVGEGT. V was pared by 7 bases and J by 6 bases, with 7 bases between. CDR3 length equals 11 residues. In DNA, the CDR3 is TGTGCCAGCAAGGGCGGCAATGAGCAGTTCTTC. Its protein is CASKGGNEQFF.

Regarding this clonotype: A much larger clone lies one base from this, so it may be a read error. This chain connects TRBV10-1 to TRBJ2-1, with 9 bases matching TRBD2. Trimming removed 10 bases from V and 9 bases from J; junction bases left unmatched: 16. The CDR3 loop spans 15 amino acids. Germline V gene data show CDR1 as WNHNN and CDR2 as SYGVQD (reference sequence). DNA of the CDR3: TGCGCCAACTTTGGGGTCGGCGGGGGGGTCGTTGAGCAGTTCTTC. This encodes CANFGVGGGVVEQFF.

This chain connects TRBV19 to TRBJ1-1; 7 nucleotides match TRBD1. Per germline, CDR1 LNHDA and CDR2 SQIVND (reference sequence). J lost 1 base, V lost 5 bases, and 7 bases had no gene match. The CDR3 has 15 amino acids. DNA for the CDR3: TGTGCCAGTAGTCCCCGGACAGGACCGAACACTGAAGCTTTCTTT. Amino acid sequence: CASSPRTGPNTEAFF.

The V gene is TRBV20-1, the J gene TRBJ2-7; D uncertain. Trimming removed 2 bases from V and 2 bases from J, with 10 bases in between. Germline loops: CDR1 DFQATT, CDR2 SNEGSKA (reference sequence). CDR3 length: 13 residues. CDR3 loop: CSARSLGTYEQYF. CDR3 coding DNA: TGCAGTGCTAGATCCCTAGGCACCTACGAGCAGTACTTC.

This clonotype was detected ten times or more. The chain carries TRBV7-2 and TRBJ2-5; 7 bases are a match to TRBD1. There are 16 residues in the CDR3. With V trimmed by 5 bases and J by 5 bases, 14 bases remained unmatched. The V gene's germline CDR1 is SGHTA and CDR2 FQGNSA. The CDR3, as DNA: TGTGCCAGCAGCCTACACCGAAAACTGACAGGGGAGACCCAGTACTTC. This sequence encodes CASSLHRKLTGETQYF.

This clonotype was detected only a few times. DNA of the CDR3: TGTGCCAGCAGTCAGGCGTACAGCTCCTACAATGAGCAGTTCTTC. This translates into CASSQAYSSYNEQFF. The chain is built from TRBV6-5 and TRBJ2-1; unclear D gene. The germline gives CDR1 MNHEY, CDR2 SVGAGI. There are 15 residues in the CDR3. V shed 5 bases and J shed 0 bases, with 11 bases lying between them.

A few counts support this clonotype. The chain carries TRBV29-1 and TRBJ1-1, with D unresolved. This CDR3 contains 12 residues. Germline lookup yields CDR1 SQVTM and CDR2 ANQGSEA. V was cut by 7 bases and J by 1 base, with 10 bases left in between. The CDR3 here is CSALLPNTEAFF. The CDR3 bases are TGCAGCGCCCTTCTTCCGAACACTGAAGCTTTCTTT. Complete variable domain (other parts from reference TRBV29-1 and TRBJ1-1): SAVISQKPSRDICQRGTSLTIQCQVDSQVTMMFWYRQQPGQSLTLIATANQGSEATYESGFVIDKFPISRPNLTFSTLTVSNMSPEDSSIYLCSALLPNTEAFFGQGTRLTVV.

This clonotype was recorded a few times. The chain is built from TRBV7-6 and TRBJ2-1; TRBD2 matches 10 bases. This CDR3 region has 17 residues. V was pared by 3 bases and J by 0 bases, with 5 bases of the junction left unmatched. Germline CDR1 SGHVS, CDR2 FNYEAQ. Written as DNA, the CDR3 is TGTGCCAGCAGCTTCCTAGCGGGGGCGAGCTCCTACAATGAGCAGTTCTTC. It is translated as CASSFLAGASSYNEQFF.

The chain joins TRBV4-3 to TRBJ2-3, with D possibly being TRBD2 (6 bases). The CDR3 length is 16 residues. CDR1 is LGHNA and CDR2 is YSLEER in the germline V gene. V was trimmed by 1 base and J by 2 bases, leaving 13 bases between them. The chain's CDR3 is CASSQVWGEDTDTQYF. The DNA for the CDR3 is TGCGCCAGCAGCCAAGTCTGGGGGGAAGACACAGATACGCAGTATTTT.

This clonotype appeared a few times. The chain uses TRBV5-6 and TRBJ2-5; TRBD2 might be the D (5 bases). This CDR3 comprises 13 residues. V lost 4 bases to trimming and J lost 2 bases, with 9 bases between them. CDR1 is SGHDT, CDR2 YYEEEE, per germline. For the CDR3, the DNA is TGTGCCAGCAGCACCCGGGGTCAAGAGACCCAGTACTTC. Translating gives CASSTRGQETQYF.

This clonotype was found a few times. Written as DNA, the CDR3 is TGTGCCAGCAGCTTACCTACCCCGCACACTGAAGCTTTCTTT. Protein product: CASSLPTPHTEAFF. The V gene is TRBV7-9, the J gene TRBJ1-1; no definite D call. V lost 2 bases and J lost 3, with 10 bases in between. The CDR3 has 14 amino acids. Germline CDR1 is SEHNR and CDR2 is FQNEAQ (reference sequence).

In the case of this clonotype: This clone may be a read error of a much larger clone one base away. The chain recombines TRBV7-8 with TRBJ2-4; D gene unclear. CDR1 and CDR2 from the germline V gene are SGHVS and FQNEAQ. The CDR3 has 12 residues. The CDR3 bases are TGTGCCAACAGCCCAGAAGAAAACATTCAGTACTTC. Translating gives CANSPEENIQYF. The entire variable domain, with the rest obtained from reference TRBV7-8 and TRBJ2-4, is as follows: GAGVSQSPRYKVAKRGQDVALRCDPISGHVSLFWYQQALGQGPEFLTYFQNEAQLDKSGLPSDRFFAERPEGSVSTLKIQRTQQEDSAVYLCANSPEENIQYFGAGTRLSVL.

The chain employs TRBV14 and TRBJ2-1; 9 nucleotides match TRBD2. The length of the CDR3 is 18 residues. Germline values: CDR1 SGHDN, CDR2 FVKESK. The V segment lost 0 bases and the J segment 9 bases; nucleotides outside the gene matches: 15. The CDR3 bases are TGTGCCAGCAGCCAAGATACGGGGACTTTTGGCGGGGGGGGTGAGCAGTTCTTC. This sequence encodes CASSQDTGTFGGGGEQFF.